This TCR beta chain was captured in a study of Ad26.COV2.S vaccination and SARS-CoV-2 variants. Study-wide context: Donor got 5x10^10 or 1x10^11 viral particles of Ad26.COV2.S.

The treatment here: 15 to 20 received Ad26.COV2.S at low or high dose, single or two shots; roughly five received placebo; per-sample allocation not given. Material that was analyzed had been drawn on day 63 after the first vaccine or placebo injection. Method: immunoSEQ multiplex PCR; TCRdb's copy keeps in-frame clones and lacks some. The data hold roughly 700,000 clones, with about 90% observed a single time. The CDR3 consists of 15 residues. Germline trimming cut 6 bases from V and 2 bases from J; bases unmatched to any gene: 2. Germline values: CDR1 ENHRY, CDR2 SYGVKD. The specimen was peripheral blood, collected in a trial of Ad26.COV2.S vaccine versus placebo. The TCR originated in a person between 18 and 65 years old who received the Ad26.COV2.S COVID-19 vaccine or a placebo. V gene TRBV10-3 combines with J gene TRBJ2-1; 12 bases are shared with TRBD1. The CDR3 sequence is CAISGTGGAYNEQFF. CDR3 sequence (DNA): TGTGCCATCAGCGGGACAGGGGGCGCCTACAATGAGCAGTTCTTC.